This T cell receptor beta chain was captured in a study of T cells in Graves' hyperthyroidism and ophthalmopathy. Study results and caveats: Before onset, ophthalmopathy was predicted by the model a median roughly six months earlier.

This clonotype was seen many times. Its antigen is undetermined. It was RNA transcripts that yielded the amplified TCR beta CDR3 regions. During a first-round RT-PCR of the TCR CDR3, the HTBI primer set was used. TCRdb re-called the multiplex PCR reads through MiXCR, storing one row per CDR3 protein. Of around 620,000 distinct CDR3 sequences detected, roughly 46% appear once; the ten largest clones hold around 19%. The CDR3 loop spans 15 amino acids. The J segment lost 1 base and the V segment lost 2 bases, leaving 2 bases of the junction unmatched. Germline CDR1 is ENHRY and CDR2 is SYGVKD. Specimen: peripheral blood or thyroid tissue (not recorded which). The chain joins TRBV10-3 to TRBJ2-7; 10 bases are a match to TRBD1. The receptor comes from an adult woman with Graves' disease, either hyperthyroidism or ophthalmopathy (not recorded which). In DNA, the CDR3 is TGTGCCATCAGTGAGGGGACAGGGGCATCCTACGAGCAGTACTTC. As protein: CAISEGTGASYEQYF.